The present T cell receptor beta chain was sequenced within a study of CD8 T cells in ankylosing spondylitis (dated by TCRdb to about 2017). Broadly, across the study: The study profiled T cell receptor beta repertoires in healthy donors and ankylosing spondylitis patients to find disease-linked TCR variants. The whole study cohort included some 100 healthy donors and 25 ankylosing spondylitis patients. Peripheral blood samples were taken, and synovial fluid was additionally collected from ankylosing spondylitis patients. General findings and caveats noted by the study authors: Some of the motif variants had been reported before in the synovial fluid and blood of reactive arthritis patients, a finding that suggests common disease-initiation mechanisms. The disease-linked clones were reported as significantly enriched in matched synovial fluid samples from ankylosing spondylitis patients. In peripheral blood, the disease-linked clones were found at relatively low frequencies and had a CD8+ phenotype. A TCR beta motif of 7 or 8 highly homologous amino acid variants appeared characteristic of blood from ankylosing spondylitis patients.

The CDR3 measures 12 amino acids from cysteine to phenylalanine. Just CDR3 DNA is preserved here, 36 bases in frame from base 1. V and J are truncated by 4 bases and 3 bases respectively, leaving an intervening sequence of 7 bases. CDR1 and CDR2 are read off the germline V gene as MNHEY and SVGAGI. Only a few counts were recorded for this clonotype. No antigen is known for it. No base qualities exist here, and no much larger clone lies one base off it. Sequencing used an Illumina MiSeq. Quantitative 5'-RACE with molecular barcodes was the method used to prepare the TCR beta libraries. Concerning the study's data processing: Disease-linked TCR variants were identified with a new computational method built on a probabilistic model of VDJ rearrangement. TCRdb reran the public reads through fastp at Q25 and MiXCR, keeping productive beta chains. Every CDR3 protein is listed once, alongside the most common genes and DNA of its rows. TCRdb, not the original authors, processed these V and J calls. Within this sample are approximately 25,000 distinct CDR3 sequences, with about a sixth of them counted one time only. 25% to 30% of the sample lies in the top ten.

The sequence was obtained from a male donor with ankylosing spondylitis or in good health (not recorded which). Input material: blood. The rearranged chain carries TRBV6-5 and TRBJ2-7, with an unclear D gene assignment. The DNA is TGTGCCAGCAGTTCCCTATACTACGAGCAGTACTTC. This yields the protein CASSSLYYEQYF.